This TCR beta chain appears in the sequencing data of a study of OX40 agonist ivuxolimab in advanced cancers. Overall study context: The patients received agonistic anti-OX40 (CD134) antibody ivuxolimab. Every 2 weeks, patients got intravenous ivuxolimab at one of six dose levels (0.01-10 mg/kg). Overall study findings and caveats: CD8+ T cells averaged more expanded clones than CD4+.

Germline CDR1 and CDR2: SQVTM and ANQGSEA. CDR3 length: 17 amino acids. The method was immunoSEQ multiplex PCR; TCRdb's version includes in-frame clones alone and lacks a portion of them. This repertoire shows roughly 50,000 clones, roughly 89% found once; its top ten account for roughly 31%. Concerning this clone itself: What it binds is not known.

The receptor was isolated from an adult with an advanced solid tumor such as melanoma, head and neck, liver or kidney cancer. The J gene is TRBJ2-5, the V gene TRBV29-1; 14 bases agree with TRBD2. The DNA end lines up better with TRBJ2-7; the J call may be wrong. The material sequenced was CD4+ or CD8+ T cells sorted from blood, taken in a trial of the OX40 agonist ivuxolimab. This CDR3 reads CSVDYPGLAGDSYEQYF. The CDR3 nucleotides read TGCAGCGTTGATTACCCGGGACTAGCGGGGGATTCCTACGAGCAGTACTTC.